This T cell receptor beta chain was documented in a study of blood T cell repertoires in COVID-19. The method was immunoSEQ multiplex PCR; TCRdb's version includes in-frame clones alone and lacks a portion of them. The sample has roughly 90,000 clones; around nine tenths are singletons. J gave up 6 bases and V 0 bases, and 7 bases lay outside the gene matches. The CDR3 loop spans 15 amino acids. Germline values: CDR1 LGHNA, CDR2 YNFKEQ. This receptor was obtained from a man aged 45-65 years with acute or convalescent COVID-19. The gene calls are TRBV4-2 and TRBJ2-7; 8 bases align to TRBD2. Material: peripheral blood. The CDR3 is CASSQEPGLGSEQYF. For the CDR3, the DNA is TGTGCCAGCAGCCAAGAGCCGGGACTAGGTTCCGAGCAGTACTTC.